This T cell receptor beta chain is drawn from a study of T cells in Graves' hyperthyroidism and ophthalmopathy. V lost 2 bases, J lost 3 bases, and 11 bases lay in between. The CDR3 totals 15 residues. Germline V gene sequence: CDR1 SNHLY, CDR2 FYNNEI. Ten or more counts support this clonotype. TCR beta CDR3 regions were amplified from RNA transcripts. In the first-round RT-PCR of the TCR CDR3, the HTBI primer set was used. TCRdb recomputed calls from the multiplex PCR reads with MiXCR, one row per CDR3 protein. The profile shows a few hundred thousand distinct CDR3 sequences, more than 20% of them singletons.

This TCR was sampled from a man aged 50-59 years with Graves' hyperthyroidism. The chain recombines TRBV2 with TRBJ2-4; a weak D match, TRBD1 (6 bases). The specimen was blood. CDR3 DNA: TGTGCCAGCAGTGAATATTCGGACAGCAAAAACATTCAGTACTTC. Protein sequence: CASSEYSDSKNIQYF.